Here is one TCR beta chain with its context. This sample was included in a study of blood T cells in healthy people across ages. The wider study: Researchers report that template switching captured about one barcoded beta molecule per two T cells.

Germline V gives CDR1 DFQATT, CDR2 SNEGSKA (reference sequence). V was shortened by 6 bases and J by 4 bases, with 13 bases between the two germline ends. The CDR3 consists of 13 residues. A sample-barcoded 5' primer and a J-beta primer mix were used in a second PCR of roughly 7 to 11 cycles. CDR3-containing paired-end reads numbered at least 2.5 million in each sample. In TCRdb, the 5' RACE reads were re-called with MiXCR into one record per CDR3 protein. The sample lists about 1.4 million distinct CDR3 sequences; around 59% were seen once. The receptor was derived from a man between 18 and 29 years old in good health. The sequenced material came from blood. The chain recombines TRBV20-1 with TRBJ2-1; the D call may be TRBD1 or TRBD2 (6 bases each). The CDR3 sequence is CSARRDTYNEQFF. For the CDR3, the DNA is TGCAGTGCCCGGAGGGACACGTACAATGAGCAGTTCTTC.